A selection of T cell receptor beta chains follows, all from one sample in a study of blood T cells in healthy people across ages. TCRdb independently ran MiXCR on the 5' RACE reads; one entry per CDR3 protein. The data show around 1,700,000 distinct CDR3 sequences, roughly 27% seen once. The material sequenced was blood. The source of these receptors is a woman under 40 in good health. CDR3s include the opening cysteine and the closing phenylalanine or tryptophan. Each record gives: V gene, J gene, CDR3 protein.

>TRBV7-2|TRBJ2-1
CASSLVGGGAIMNEQFF
>TRBV7-9|TRBJ2-1
CASSGGTGRGNEQFF
>TRBV12-3/TRBV12-4|TRBJ2-4
CASSLMTSGGNEQYF
>TRBV18|TRBJ2-2
CASSPNEGFTGELFF
>TRBV7-2|TRBJ2-2
CASSQGTSGGALDGELFF
>TRBV29-1|TRBJ2-1
CSVGREQFF
>TRBV12-3/TRBV12-4|TRBJ2-3
CASSGNSDAQYF
>TRBV11-2|TRBJ2-6
CASSLDPPGANVLTF
>TRBV5-6|TRBJ2-5
CASSFDHWGRKDLQETQYF
>TRBV9|TRBJ1-1
CASSVVRGKNTEAFF
>TRBV5-1|TRBJ2-2
CASSLPGLANTGELFF
>TRBV29-1|TRBJ2-7
CGVPGWSDYEQYF
>TRBV29-1|TRBJ2-1
CSSSPGDSTYNEQFF
>TRBV12-5|TRBJ1-5
CASGPDSPYSNQPQHF
>TRBV7-9|TRBJ1-2
CASTEEGYTF
>TRBV4-3|TRBJ2-3
CASSQGGGLADTQYF
>TRBV24-1|TRBJ2-7
CATSEGQGPYEQYF
>TRBV3-1|TRBJ2-5
CASSQWSGVTKETQYF
>TRBV3-1|TRBJ1-2
CASSQSDRLGGYTF
>TRBV15|TRBJ1-1
CATSSRRGSNTEAFF
>TRBV5-1|TRBJ2-7
CASSPPPPNGVGDEQYF
>TRBV6-1|TRBJ2-3
CASPGGRPDTQYF
>TRBV29-1|TRBJ2-1
CSVDPRGANWGSYNEQFF
>TRBV4-3|TRBJ2-7
CASSPPFPRTGATYEQYF
>TRBV12-3/TRBV12-4|TRBJ2-7
CASSWGTITYEQYF
>TRBV12-3/TRBV12-4|TRBJ1-1
CASSLGQGAHTEAFF
>TRBV7-2|TRBJ1-1
CASSLDRGAGAFF
>TRBV29-1|TRBJ2-1
CSGTRERVLLNEQFF
>TRBV2|TRBJ2-3
CASILGRTDTQYF
>TRBV6-2/TRBV6-3|TRBJ2-7
CASSYDLAGDDEQYF
>TRBV20-1|TRBJ1-2
CRAGGVYGYTF
>TRBV29-1|TRBJ2-7
CSVEFTDYEQYF
>TRBV2|TRBJ1-1
CASSESQGDTEAFF
>TRBV24-1|TRBJ1-2
CATSDTPAGYGYTF
>TRBV12-3/TRBV12-4|TRBJ2-3
CASSPGLAGLSDTQYF
>TRBV5-1|TRBJ2-2
CASSFRTVETGELFF
>TRBV12-3/TRBV12-4|TRBJ2-7
CANSLSLAGANYEQYF
>TRBV7-8|TRBJ2-1
CASSPTRERGEQFF
>TRBV4-1|TRBJ2-3
CASSQEGGSDTQYF
>TRBV29-1|TRBJ2-1
CSAARLAPNEQFF
>TRBV20-1|TRBJ1-2
CSARESGRSYGYTF
>TRBV2|TRBJ1-5
CASRDVGHMQPQHF
>TRBV5-1|TRBJ1-2
CASSWGTTNYGYTF
>TRBV12-3/TRBV12-4|TRBJ1-2
CASSTNFNERGYGYTF
>TRBV9|TRBJ2-6
CASRAIGAGANVLTF
>TRBV7-2|TRBJ2-3
CAGLHLAAGTDTQYF
>TRBV11-2|TRBJ2-5
CVSSWVAGEKTQYF
>TRBV6-6|TRBJ1-1
CASSYWFGGRNTEAFF
>TRBV30|TRBJ1-2
CAWSGRSEGYTF
>TRBV20-1|TRBJ2-1
CSATSGRTNNEQFF
>TRBV29-1|TRBJ2-1
CSVWWERPYNEQFF
>TRBV15|TRBJ1-5
CATSHKGGQPQHF
>TRBV5-1|TRBJ1-2
CASSPGQMVGYGYTF